The sequence of this T cell receptor beta chain was determined in a study of T cell repertoires in cytomegalovirus infection. For the study at large: Public signatures in TCR beta pointed to CMV infection and matching HLA type.

This clonotype showed up just a few times. Antigen: not known. The germline V gene encodes CDR1 LNHNV and CDR2 YYDKDF (reference sequence). V shed 5 bases and J 8 bases; nucleotides not matched to a gene: 8. CDR3 size: 13 residues. Study-level results: HLA-C-restricted CMV clonotypes gave the most frequent clonotype in two of eight donors. Cumulative frequency of public TCR beta families picked out carriers of CMV plus the relevant HLA.

TCRdb fed the reads into MiXCR, producing one record per CDR3 protein. The sample carries more than 140,000 distinct CDR3 sequences, under 8% recorded once. This receptor was identified in a human donor in good health (CMV status not recorded). Some clones in this sample may be carry-over from other donors' samples. Source material: PBMCs. The chain carries TRBV15 and TRBJ1-2; 7 positions agree with TRBD1. The CDR3 protein is CATSPTGVGGYTF. The CDR3 coding sequence is TGTGCCACCAGCCCCACAGGGGTCGGCGGCTACACCTTC.